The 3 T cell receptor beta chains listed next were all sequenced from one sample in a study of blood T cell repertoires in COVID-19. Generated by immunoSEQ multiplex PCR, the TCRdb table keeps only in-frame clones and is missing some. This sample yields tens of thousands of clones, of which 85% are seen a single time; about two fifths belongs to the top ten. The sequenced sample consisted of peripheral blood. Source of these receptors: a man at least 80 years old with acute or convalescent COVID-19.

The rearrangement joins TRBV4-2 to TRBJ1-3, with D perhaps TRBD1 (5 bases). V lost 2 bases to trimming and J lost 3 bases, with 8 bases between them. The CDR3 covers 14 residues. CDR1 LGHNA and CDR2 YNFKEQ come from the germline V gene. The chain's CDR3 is CASSQRGGGNTIYF. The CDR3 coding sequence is TGTGCCAGCAGCCAACGGGGGGGTGGAAACACCATATATTTT.

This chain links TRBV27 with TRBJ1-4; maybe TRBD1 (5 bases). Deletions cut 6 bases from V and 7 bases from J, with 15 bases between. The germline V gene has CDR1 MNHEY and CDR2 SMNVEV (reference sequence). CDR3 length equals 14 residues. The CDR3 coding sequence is TGTGCCAGCAGCCCCTGGGGCTCGAGTGAAAAACTGTTTTTT. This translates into CASSPWGSSEKLFF. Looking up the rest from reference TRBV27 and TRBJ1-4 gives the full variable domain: EAQVTQNPRYLITVTGKKLTVTCSQNMNHEYMSWYRQDPGLGLRQIYYSMNVEVTDKGDVPEGYKVSRKEKRNFPLILESPSPNQTSLYFCASSPWGSSEKLFFGSGTQLSVL.

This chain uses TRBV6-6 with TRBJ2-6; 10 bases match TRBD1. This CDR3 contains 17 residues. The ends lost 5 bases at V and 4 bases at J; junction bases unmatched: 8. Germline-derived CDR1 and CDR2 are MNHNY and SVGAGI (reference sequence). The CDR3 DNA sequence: TGTGCCAGCAGTCGGGGACAGGGGACGAGAGGGGCCAACGTCCTGACTTTC. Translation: CASSRGQGTRGANVLTF.